This T cell receptor beta chain is from a study of T cells in localized non-small cell lung cancer. This clone was seen only a few times. CDR1 and CDR2 (germline): SGHVS, FQNEAQ. CDR3 length: 13 amino acids. The ends were cut back, 0 bases at V and 11 bases at J, with 11 bases in the middle. Libraries were prepared by immunoSEQ multiplex PCR; TCRdb keeps only in-frame clonotypes and omits some of them. The data hold under 4,000 clones, with approximately 24% observed a single time. This receptor was identified in a woman between 40 and 69 years old with stage I lung adenocarcinoma. The sequenced sample was lung tumor tissue, obtained before any cancer treatment. V gene TRBV7-8 combines with J gene TRBJ2-1; D is uncertain. CDR3 loop: CASSLALGDKQFF. CDR3 coding DNA: TGTGCCAGCAGCTTAGCACTTGGCGATAAGCAGTTCTTC.